This record concerns one TCR beta chain sequence. The record originates from a study of shared clonotypes between healthy human individuals. The wider study: Donors were a couple of women and a few men aged 18 to 49.

All participating donors were Caucasian adults from Nashville, Tennessee. The CDR3 runs 12 residues. V was trimmed by 3 bases and J by 8 bases, leaving 10 bases between them. Germline CDR1 reads SEHNR; CDR2 reads FQNEAQ (reference sequence). TCRdb keeps only in-frame clones here, not all; method: immunoSEQ multiplex PCR. This sample has 530,000 or so clones; 75% to 80% occur once, and the top ten carry under 15%. Input material: PBMCs. This clonotype originated in a woman aged 40 to 49 in good health. Some clones in this sample may be carry-over from other donors' samples. The genes are TRBV7-9 and TRBJ1-2; D gene unclear. The CDR3 nucleotides are TGTGCCAGCAGCTTCGAGGTTGACGGCTACACCTTC. Protein product: CASSFEVDGYTF.